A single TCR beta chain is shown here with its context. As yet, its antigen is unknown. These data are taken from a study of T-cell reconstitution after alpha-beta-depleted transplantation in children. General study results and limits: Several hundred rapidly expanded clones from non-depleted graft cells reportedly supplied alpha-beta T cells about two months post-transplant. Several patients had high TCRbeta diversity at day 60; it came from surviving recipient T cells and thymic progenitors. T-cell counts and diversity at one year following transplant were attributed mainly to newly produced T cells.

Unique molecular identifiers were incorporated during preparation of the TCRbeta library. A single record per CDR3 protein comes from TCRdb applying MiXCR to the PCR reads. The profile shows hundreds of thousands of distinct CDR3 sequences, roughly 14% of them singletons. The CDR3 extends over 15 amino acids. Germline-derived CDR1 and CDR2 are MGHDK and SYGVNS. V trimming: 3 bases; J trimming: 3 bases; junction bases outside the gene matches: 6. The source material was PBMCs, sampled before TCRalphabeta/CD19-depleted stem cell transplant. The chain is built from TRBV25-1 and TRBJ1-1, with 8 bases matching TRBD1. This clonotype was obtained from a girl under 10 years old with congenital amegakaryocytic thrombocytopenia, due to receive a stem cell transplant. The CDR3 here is CASSDLQGVDTEAFF. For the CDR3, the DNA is TGTGCCAGCAGTGACCTACAGGGGGTGGACACTGAAGCTTTCTTT.